The sample holds a few counts of the clone carrying this TCR beta chain. Its antigen remains unknown. These data are taken from a study of T cell repertoires in cytomegalovirus infection. Study-wide background: In public TCR beta signatures, there were indications of both CMV infection and matching HLA type. General study results and limits: Identification of carriers of CMV plus the relevant HLA was achieved through cumulative public TCR beta family frequency. Dominating the ex vivo response were TCR beta clonotypes that were CMV-specific and HLA-C-restricted.

The CDR3 runs 14 residues. Trimming at V came to 3 bases and at J to 5 bases, leaving 2 bases not matched to a gene. TCRdb re-called the reads with MiXCR, one entry per CDR3 protein. The sample contains about 530,000 distinct CDR3 sequences, approximately 26% of which appear only once. V usage is TRBV12-3 or TRBV12-4 and J usage is TRBJ2-2; 8 bases align to TRBD2. Sequenced material: PBMCs. The sequence came from a human donor in good health (CMV status not recorded). Some clones in this sample may be carry-over from other donors' samples. The CDR3 region is CASSFKRGTGELFF. The CDR3 coding sequence is TGTGCCAGCAGTTTCAAGCGGGGGACCGGGGAGCTGTTTTTT.